This T cell receptor beta chain is drawn from a study of shared clonotypes between healthy human individuals. The germline V gene has CDR1 MNHNS and CDR2 SASEGT. Trimming shortened V by 7 bases and J by 6 bases, and 15 bases separated the two germline ends. The CDR3 is 13 residues long. In the sorted-subset replicate PCRs, approximately 200 ng DNA, some 30,000 T cell genomes, was used. Sequencing was performed with immunoSEQ multiplex PCR; in TCRdb, only in-frame clones are kept and a portion is missing. The sample lists over 2 million clones, 85% to 95% occurring once. J is TRBJ1-1 and V is TRBV6-1; no clear D. The source is a man between 18 and 29 years old in good health. The sequenced sample consisted of naive CD4+ T cells sorted from blood. This sample's subset: CD45RA+ positively selected. The CDR3 DNA follows: TGTGCCAGCAATAAGCAGGAGTGGTCTGAAGCTTTCTTT. The encoded protein is CASNKQEWSEAFF.